Shown below are 24 T cell receptor beta chains from a single sample sequenced in a study of blood T cell repertoires in COVID-19 (dated by TCRdb to about 2020). The method was the immunoSEQ multiplex PCR assay. TCRdb took this table from immuneACCESS and kept in-frame rearrangements with V and J called. Such tables lack part of the clones; where checked against another copy, unresolved V genes explain under half of the gap, and the rest is unexplained. The sample yields 70,000 or so clones; 75% to 90% were counted once. About 13% of the sample goes to the ten largest clones. The specimen sequenced was peripheral blood. The source of these receptors is a man aged 45-65 years with COVID-19, enrolled during active disease.

The genes are TRBV30 and TRBJ2-1; 7 bases line up with TRBD2. The V gene's germline CDR1 is GTSNPN and CDR2 SVGIG (reference sequence). V trimming: 4 bases; J trimming: 1 base; junction bases outside the gene matches: 4. The CDR3 totals 14 residues. CDR3 amino acids: CAWIGGSSYNEQFF. CDR3 nucleotide sequence: TGTGCCTGGATTGGCGGGAGTTCCTACAATGAGCAGTTCTTC.

This chain links TRBV7-9 with TRBJ2-3; D perhaps matches TRBD2 (6 bases). The CDR3 has 15 amino acids. Germline V gene lookup returns CDR1 SEHNR and CDR2 FQNEAQ (reference sequence). Between the trimmed V and J ends, which lost 5 bases and 3 bases, there was a span of 15 bases. The CDR3 reads CASSTFGGGTDTQYF. For the CDR3, the DNA is TGTGCCAGCAGCACGTTCGGGGGTGGGACAGATACGCAGTATTTT.

This clone came up once. V and J are TRBV19 and TRBJ1-1; D is ambiguous. The germline V gene has CDR1 LNHDA and CDR2 SQIVND (reference sequence). The CDR3 runs to 12 residues. The V gene lost 5 bases and the J gene lost 0 bases, with 4 bases spanning the gap. CDR3 DNA: TGTGCCAGTAGTCACTTGAACACTGAAGCTTTCTTT. Translating gives CASSHLNTEAFF. The entire variable domain, with the rest obtained from reference TRBV19 and TRBJ1-1, is as follows: DGGITQSPKYLFRKEGQNVTLSCEQNLNHDAMYWYRQDPGQGLRLIYYSQIVNDFQKGDIAEGYSVSREKKESFPLTVTSAQKNPTAFYLCASSHLNTEAFFGQGTRLTVV.

This clone appeared a few times. The chain joins TRBV19 to TRBJ2-1; 7 bases fit TRBD1. J gave up 4 bases and V 7 bases, and 10 bases lay outside the gene matches. CDR1 is LNHDA, CDR2 SQIVND, per germline (reference sequence). The length of the CDR3 is 15 residues. The CDR3 is CASKGAGVWYNEQFF. DNA of the CDR3: TGTGCCAGTAAGGGGGCAGGGGTGTGGTACAATGAGCAGTTCTTC.

The V call is TRBV7-2, the J call TRBJ2-7, with D possibly TRBD1 on 6 matching bases. Germline values: CDR1 SGHTA, CDR2 FQGNSA. This CDR3 comprises 15 residues. V was clipped by 2 bases and J by 0 bases, with 11 bases between them. CDR3 region: CASSLTGRSSYEQYF. CDR3 nucleotides: TGTGCCAGCAGCTTAACAGGGAGAAGCTCCTACGAGCAGTACTTC. Filled out from reference TRBV7-2 and TRBJ2-7, the complete variable domain reads GAGVSQSPSNKVTEKGKDVELRCDPISGHTALYWYRQSLGQGLEFLIYFQGNSAPDKSGLPSDRFSAERTGGSVSTLTIQRTQQEDSAVYLCASSLTGRSSYEQYFGPGTRLTVT.

This clone has a single count. The genes are TRBV29-1 and TRBJ2-7; TRBD1 is a possible D gene (6 bases). The CDR3 runs 13 residues. The germline V gene encodes CDR1 SQVTM and CDR2 ANQGSEA. Trimming stripped 6 bases from V and 2 bases from J, with 14 bases between. The CDR3 nucleotides read TGCAGCGTGGCCCTGGACAGTCCCTACGAGCAGTACTTC. Translated, it gives CSVALDSPYEQYF.

The chain uses TRBV28 and TRBJ1-1; unclear D gene. The V end lost 8 bases, the J end lost 3 bases, and 10 bases lay between the germline ends. This CDR3 has 12 residues. CDR1 and CDR2 (germline): MDHEN, SYDVKM. CDR3 sequence reads: CASLGGYTEAFF. The CDR3 DNA sequence: TGTGCCAGCCTCGGAGGTTACACTGAAGCTTTCTTT.

The chain employs TRBV28 and TRBJ1-3, with a weak D call TRBD1 (6 bases). Germline CDR1 MDHEN, CDR2 SYDVKM. The CDR3 totals 15 residues. The V and J ends lost 6 bases and 0 bases respectively, with 12 bases between them. CDR3 in DNA: TGTGCCAGCAGCCCACAGGGTCACTCTGGAAACACCATATATTTT. Amino acids: CASSPQGHSGNTIYF.

The chain carries TRBV6-4 and TRBJ2-5; 10 bases line up with TRBD2. The V gene's germline CDR1 is MRHNA and CDR2 SNTAGT. The CDR3 is 15 amino acids. J gave up 1 base and V 5 bases, and 4 bases lay outside the gene matches. The CDR3, as DNA: TGTGCCAGCAGTCCTACTAGCGGGACCCAAGAGACCCAGTACTTC. It specifies CASSPTSGTQETQYF.

This clone was counted only a few times. V gene TRBV11-2 combines with J gene TRBJ2-1; TRBD1 matches at 12 bases. CDR3 length equals 15 residues. With V trimmed by 5 bases and J by 8 bases, 7 bases remained unmatched. Germline CDR1 reads SGHAT; CDR2 reads FQNNGV. CDR3 nucleotides: TGTGCCAGCAGCCGCGCCGGGACAGGGGGCTATGAGCAGTTCTTC. Translated, it gives CASSRAGTGGYEQFF.

V usage is TRBV30 and J usage is TRBJ2-5; D remains ambiguous. CDR1 is GTSNPN, CDR2 SVGIG, per germline (reference sequence). The V end was cut by 3 bases, the J end by 1 base, with 12 bases between. This CDR3 contains 14 residues. The CDR3 nucleotides read TGTGCCTGGAGGGTGACTCCTTCCCAAGAGACCCAGTACTTC. It encodes CAWRVTPSQETQYF.

The V call is TRBV11-1, the J call TRBJ2-7, with TRBD1 matching over 8 bases. Germline V lookup: CDR1 SGHAT, CDR2 FQDESV (reference sequence). Trimming cost V 5 bases and J 3 bases; bases outside gene matches: 9. The CDR3 covers 15 residues. The CDR3 DNA reads as TGTGCCAGCAGCCGCCTTGGGACAGGCAGCTACGAGCAGTACTTC. It encodes CASSRLGTGSYEQYF.

The CDR3 loop is CAISGGLAGETQYF. CDR3 bases: TGTGCCATCAGTGGGGGACTAGCGGGAGAGACCCAGTACTTC. The V gene is TRBV10-3, the J gene TRBJ2-5, with 12 bases lining up with TRBD2. Germline V lookup: CDR1 ENHRY, CDR2 SYGVKD. The CDR3 totals 14 residues. V dropped 4 bases and J dropped 4; count of bases not matched to a gene: 1.

This chain connects TRBV30 to TRBJ1-3, with 7 bases fitting TRBD1. This CDR3 contains 17 residues. CDR1 and CDR2 (germline): GTSNPN, SVGIG (reference sequence). Trimming at V came to 2 bases and at J to 1 base, leaving 11 bases not matched to a gene. CDR3 nucleotide sequence: TGTGCCTGGAGTCCCCCCGGGACAGAACGATCTGGAAACACCATATATTTT. Translation gives CAWSPPGTERSGNTIYF. The variable domain in full, with the rest retrieved from reference TRBV30 and TRBJ1-3, is SQTIHQWPATLVQPVGSPLSLECTVEGTSNPNLYWYRQAAGRGLQLLFYSVGIGQISSEVPQNLSASRPQDRQFILSSKKLLLSDSGFYLCAWSPPGTERSGNTIYFGEGSWLTVV.

This clone was observed at least ten times. The V and J genes are TRBV4-1 and TRBJ1-3; a possible D gene is TRBD1 (5 bases). V was trimmed by 2 bases and J by 0 bases, leaving 17 bases between them. This CDR3 region has 18 residues. Per the germline V gene, CDR1 is MGHRA and CDR2 is YSYEKL. CDR3 coding DNA: TGCGCCAGCAGCCAATCCTCGTGGGGGGGAAGCTCTGGAAACACCATATATTTT. Its translation: CASSQSSWGGSSGNTIYF.

This clone was counted between two and nine times. V gene TRBV27 combines with J gene TRBJ1-5, with D possibly matching TRBD1 (5 bases). This CDR3 has 13 residues. Germline assignment: CDR1 MNHEY and CDR2 SMNVEV (reference sequence). V was cut by 4 bases and J by 7 bases, with 11 bases left in between. CDR3 in amino acids: CASSWQGGQPQHF. The CDR3 bases are TGTGCCAGCAGTTGGCAGGGCGGACAGCCCCAGCATTTT.

This chain connects TRBV28 to TRBJ1-5; tentative D call: TRBD1 (6 bases). This CDR3 has 16 amino acids. Per germline, CDR1 MDHEN and CDR2 SYDVKM. Trimming cost V 5 bases and J 0 bases, with 14 bases left between them. This CDR3 reads CASSPLGQYSNQPQHF. DNA for the CDR3: TGTGCCAGCAGTCCACTCGGACAGTATAGCAATCAGCCCCAGCATTTT. Full variable domain (outside the CDR3, taken from reference TRBV28 and TRBJ1-5): DVKVTQSSRYLVKRTGEKVFLECVQDMDHENMFWYRQDPGLGLRLIYFSYDVKMKEKGDIPEGYSVSREKKERFSLILESASTNQTSMYLCASSPLGQYSNQPQHFGDGTRLSIL.

This chain connects TRBV24-1 to TRBJ2-1, with 10 bases that match TRBD1. Germline trimming cut 11 bases from V and 7 bases from J; bases unmatched to any gene: 16. The CDR3 contains 16 residues. Germline-derived CDR1 and CDR2 are KGHDR and SFDVKD. CDR3 amino acids: CAIAPQRDRGRNEQFF. The CDR3 nucleotides are TGTGCCATCGCCCCCCAAAGGGACAGGGGAAGGAATGAGCAGTTCTTC.

This clone was counted a few times. The gene calls are TRBV30 and TRBJ2-5; TRBD2 might be the D (7 bases). CDR3 length: 13 residues. CDR1 GTSNPN and CDR2 SVGIG come from the germline V gene (reference sequence). Trimming took 3 bases from V and 5 from J, leaving 13 bases between them. The CDR3 DNA is TGTGCCTGGAGAAGGAGGGGGGGGGAGACCCAGTACTTC. Its translation: CAWRRRGGETQYF.

CDR3 DNA: TGTGCCAGCATCTCGATGGGGGCAGCGATGAACATTCAGTACTTC. It is translated as CASISMGAAMNIQYF. The V gene is TRBV7-9, the J gene TRBJ2-4, with a tentative D call TRBD1 (6 bases). The V end lost 7 bases, the J end lost 7 bases, and 20 bases lay between the germline ends. Germline V gene lookup returns CDR1 SEHNR and CDR2 FQNEAQ (reference sequence). The CDR3 loop spans 15 amino acids.

The J gene is TRBJ2-7, the V gene TRBV11-1, with TRBD2 as a possible D gene (5 bases). There are 16 residues in the CDR3. V dropped 5 bases and J dropped 4 bases, with 21 bases sitting between them. CDR1 is SGHAT and CDR2 is FQDESV in the germline V gene (reference sequence). This CDR3 reads CASSPTREAVGYEQYF. The CDR3 DNA follows: TGTGCCAGCAGCCCGACACGGGAAGCGGTCGGGTACGAGCAGTACTTC. The full variable domain, rest sourced from reference TRBV11-1 and TRBJ2-7, is EAEVAQSPRYKITEKSQAVAFWCDPISGHATLYWYRQILGQGPELLVQFQDESVVDDSQLPKDRFSAERLKGVDSTLKIQPAELGDSAMYLCASSPTREAVGYEQYFGPGTRLTVT.

This chain links TRBV5-1 with TRBJ2-3; 14 bases match TRBD2. In germline, CDR1 is SGHRS, CDR2 YFSETQ. There are 16 residues in the CDR3. Unmatched junction bases numbered 4, after V lost 4 bases and J lost 3 bases. The CDR3: CASSAGTSGRTDTQYF. The CDR3, as DNA: TGCGCCAGCAGCGCCGGGACTAGCGGGAGAACAGATACGCAGTATTTT.

The chain has TRBV28 and TRBJ1-5, with TRBD1 as a possible D gene (5 bases). Trimming removed 5 bases from V and 7 bases from J, with 9 bases in between. Germline values: CDR1 MDHEN, CDR2 SYDVKM. The CDR3 totals 12 residues. CDR3 in amino acids: CASSQGWQPQHF. The CDR3 DNA sequence: TGTGCCAGCAGTCAGGGATGGCAGCCCCAGCATTTT.

V and J are TRBV11-2 and TRBJ2-2, with D perhaps TRBD2 (6 bases). This CDR3 has 13 amino acids. V was clipped by 5 bases and J by 6 bases, with 10 bases between them. Germline V gene data show CDR1 as SGHAT and CDR2 as FQNNGV. CDR3 protein: CASSPTGAGELFF. In DNA form, the CDR3 reads TGTGCCAGCAGCCCAACGGGGGCCGGGGAGCTGTTTTTT.